Listed below are T cell receptor beta chains from one sample, sequenced in a study of breast tumors, draining lymph nodes, adjacent tissues. TCRdb itself ran the multiplex PCR reads through MiXCR, one entry per CDR3 protein. The data contain 290,000 or so distinct CDR3 sequences, over 25% of them singletons. Material: axillary lymph node tissue. These receptors came from a female donor with breast cancer. Some clones in this sample may be carry-over from other donors' samples. Both conserved end residues are part of each CDR3. The D gene is left open where the match is weak. Expanded clones are given a class, and other clones once, few, many or no size at all.

abundance: once; d_gene: TRBD2; v_gene: TRBV9; j_gene: TRBJ2-6; CDR3aa: CASSVAGSGRAGETF; CDR3nt: TGTGCCAGCAGCGTAGCCGGAAGCGGGAGGGCCGGAGAGACTTTC
abundance: once; d_gene: -; v_gene: TRBV7-8; j_gene: TRBJ2-7; CDR3aa: CASSSPSRLSYEQDF; CDR3nt: TGTGCCAGCAGCTCGCCCAGCCGCCTCTCCTACGAGCAGGACTTC
abundance: once; d_gene: TRBD1; v_gene: TRBV6-4; j_gene: TRBJ1-1; CDR3aa: CASKTGQANTEAFF; CDR3nt: TGTGCCAGCAAGACAGGGCAGGCAAACACTGAAGCTTTCTTT
abundance: once; d_gene: TRBD1; v_gene: TRBV5-4; j_gene: TRBJ2-3; CDR3aa: CASSLGQGHTDTQYF; CDR3nt: TGTGCCAGCAGCTTGGGACAGGGGCACACAGATACGCAGTATTTT
abundance: -; d_gene: TRBD1; v_gene: TRBV7-2; j_gene: TRBJ1-3; CDR3aa: CASSLDRARDSGNTIYF; CDR3nt: TGTGCCAGCAGCTTGGACAGGGCCCGCGACTCTGGAAACACCATATATTTT
abundance: many; d_gene: -; v_gene: TRBV20-1; j_gene: TRBJ2-7; CDR3aa: CSASLVYEQYF; CDR3nt: TGCAGTGCTAGTCTCGTATACGAGCAGTACTTC
abundance: -; d_gene: TRBD1; v_gene: TRBV6-2/TRBV6-3; j_gene: TRBJ2-3; CDR3aa: CASIGTVTDTQYF; CDR3nt: TGTGCCAGCATAGGGACAGTCACAGATACGCAGTATTTT
abundance: -; d_gene: -; v_gene: TRBV11-3; j_gene: TRBJ2-3; CDR3aa: CASSLPPSAYPTDTQYF; CDR3nt: TGTGCCAGCAGCTTACCTCCTAGCGCATACCCCACAGATACGCAGTATTTT
abundance: many; d_gene: -; v_gene: TRBV11-3; j_gene: TRBJ2-3; CDR3aa: CASSLLGGTGFTDTQYF; CDR3nt: TGTGCCAGCAGCTTATTGGGCGGGACCGGATTCACAGATACGCAGTATTTT
abundance: many; d_gene: -; v_gene: TRBV20-1; j_gene: TRBJ1-2; CDR3aa: CSASRPGRQVYGYTF; CDR3nt: TGCAGTGCTAGCAGGCCCGGCAGGCAGGTTTATGGCTACACCTTC
abundance: many; d_gene: -; v_gene: TRBV29-1; j_gene: TRBJ2-1; CDR3aa: CSVPSDFYNEQFF; CDR3nt: TGCAGCGTACCCAGCGACTTCTACAATGAGCAGTTCTTC
abundance: few; d_gene: -; v_gene: TRBV15; j_gene: TRBJ1-1; CDR3aa: CATSAAAGTEAFF; CDR3nt: TGTGCCACCAGCGCCGCGGCCGGGACTGAAGCTTTCTTT
abundance: many; d_gene: TRBD2; v_gene: TRBV5-1; j_gene: TRBJ2-1; CDR3aa: CASSLADSRGGKRVRNEQFF; CDR3nt: TGCGCCAGCAGCTTGGCCGATAGTCGGGGAGGGAAGAGGGTTAGGAATGAGCAGTTCTTC
abundance: many; d_gene: TRBD1; v_gene: TRBV20-1; j_gene: TRBJ1-2; CDR3aa: CSATRQGGRGYTF; CDR3nt: TGCAGTGCTACTCGACAGGGAGGGAGAGGCTACACCTTC
abundance: -; d_gene: TRBD2; v_gene: TRBV19; j_gene: TRBJ2-2; CDR3aa: CASSTAGGGW; CDR3nt: TGTGCCAGTAGCACCGCGGGAGGGGGTTGG
abundance: many; d_gene: TRBD1; v_gene: TRBV7-8; j_gene: TRBJ1-6; CDR3aa: CASSSETGGHSPLHF; CDR3nt: TGTGCCAGCAGCTCCGAGACAGGGGGCCATTCACCCCTCCACTTT
abundance: many; d_gene: -; v_gene: TRBV20-1; j_gene: TRBJ2-3; CDR3aa: CSARVLLARTITDTQYF; CDR3nt: TGCAGTGCTAGAGTATTGCTAGCGAGGACAATCACAGATACGCAGTATTTT
abundance: many; d_gene: -; v_gene: TRBV5-5; j_gene: TRBJ1-4; CDR3aa: CASSLAPQRGEKLFF; CDR3nt: TGTGCCAGCAGCTTGGCCCCTCAGAGGGGTGAAAAACTGTTTTTT
abundance: -; d_gene: -; v_gene: TRBV19; j_gene: TRBJ2-1; CDR3aa: CASSPNLGGGGGGRNAQFF; CDR3nt: TGTGCCAGTAGCCCGAACCTGGGGGGGGGGGGAGGGGGACGAAATGCGCAGTTCTTC
abundance: many; d_gene: -; v_gene: TRBV3-1; j_gene: TRBJ2-5; CDR3aa: CASSLRDIQETQYF; CDR3nt: TGTGCCAGCAGCCTCCGGGACATTCAAGAGACCCAGTACTTC
abundance: many; d_gene: -; v_gene: TRBV7-2; j_gene: TRBJ2-3; CDR3aa: CASSLGLTGEVDTQYF; CDR3nt: TGTGCCAGCAGCTTAGGGTTGACGGGAGAGGTGGATACGCAGTATTTT
abundance: -; d_gene: -; v_gene: TRBV5-6; j_gene: TRBJ1-1; CDR3aa: CASSLGLANTEAFF; CDR3nt: TGTGCCAGCAGCCTAGGACTGGCCAACACTGAAGCTTTCTTT
abundance: -; d_gene: -; v_gene: TRBV24-1; j_gene: TRBJ1-5; CDR3aa: CATSDPRAAPSNQPQHF; CDR3nt: TGTGCCACCAGTGACCCGAGGGCAGCTCCTTCCAATCAGCCCCAGCATTTT
abundance: -; d_gene: -; v_gene: TRBV29-1; j_gene: TRBJ1-1; CDR3aa: CSVVASGRRNTEAFF; CDR3nt: TGCAGCGTTGTGGCCTCGGGACGGAGGAACACTGAAGCTTTCTTT
abundance: -; d_gene: TRBD2; v_gene: TRBV27; j_gene: TRBJ2-2; CDR3aa: CASQAGTNTGELFF; CDR3nt: TGTGCCAGCCAAGCGGGGACTAACACCGGGGAGCTGTTTTTT
abundance: many; d_gene: -; v_gene: TRBV14; j_gene: TRBJ2-1; CDR3aa: CASSQQGRNEQFF; CDR3nt: TGTGCCAGCAGCCAACAGGGGAGGAATGAGCAGTTCTTC
abundance: many; d_gene: TRBD1; v_gene: TRBV5-1; j_gene: TRBJ2-6; CDR3aa: CASSLDRGQFSGANVLTF; CDR3nt: TGCGCCAGCAGCTTAGACAGGGGGCAGTTTTCCGGGGCCAACGTCCTGACTTTC
abundance: -; d_gene: -; v_gene: TRBV30; j_gene: TRBJ2-2; CDR3aa: CAWTGDTRELFF; CDR3nt: TGTGCCTGGACAGGAGACACCAGGGAGCTGTTTTTT
abundance: many; d_gene: -; v_gene: TRBV5-6; j_gene: TRBJ2-7; CDR3aa: CASSPNPLAKPYEQYF; CDR3nt: TGTGCCAGCAGCCCAAACCCACTAGCCAAGCCCTACGAGCAGTACTTC
abundance: many; d_gene: -; v_gene: TRBV7-9; j_gene: TRBJ1-6; CDR3aa: CASNFGNSPLHF; CDR3nt: TGTGCCAGCAACTTCGGTAATTCACCCCTCCACTTT
abundance: -; d_gene: TRBD1; v_gene: TRBV11-3; j_gene: TRBJ1-4; CDR3aa: CTTVRGRGEKLFF; CDR3nt: TGTACCACGGTAAGGGGGCGCGGTGAAAAACTGTTTTTT
abundance: -; d_gene: TRBD1; v_gene: TRBV11-3; j_gene: TRBJ2-3; CDR3aa: CASSLGLLTGVGDTQYF; CDR3nt: TGTGCCAGCAGCTTAGGCCTACTGACAGGGGTTGGAGATACGCAGTATTTT
abundance: few; d_gene: TRBD2; v_gene: TRBV6-6; j_gene: TRBJ2-7; CDR3aa: CASSPLAGNNYEQYF; CDR3nt: TGTGCCAGCAGTCCTCTAGCGGGGAATAACTACGAGCAGTACTTC
abundance: many; d_gene: TRBD1; v_gene: TRBV7-2; j_gene: TRBJ2-5; CDR3aa: CASSTGGRETQYF; CDR3nt: TGTGCCAGCAGCACAGGGGGCCGAGAGACCCAGTACTTC
abundance: many; d_gene: -; v_gene: TRBV2; j_gene: TRBJ1-5; CDR3aa: CASSQDRSNQPQHF; CDR3nt: TGTGCCAGCAGCCAGGATAGGAGCAATCAGCCCCAGCATTTT
abundance: -; d_gene: -; v_gene: TRBV5-1; j_gene: TRBJ2-1; CDR3aa: CASSLVADSYNEQFF; CDR3nt: TGCGCCAGCAGCTTGGTTGCGGATTCCTACAATGAGCAGTTCTTC